This T cell receptor beta chain came from a study of beta chain features in type 1 diabetes. Reverse transcribing all isolated RNA meant expressed TCRB transcripts were sequenced. Using immunoSEQ multiplex PCR, the repertoire was profiled, and TCRdb retains in-frame clones only, with some absent. The sample holds roughly 130,000 clones; around a tenth are singletons and the top ten take around 0.7%. Sampling consisted of one heparinised blood draw per donor, averaging approximately 100 mL. This sequence was found in a man between 18 and 35 years old in good health. Sequences were obtained from central memory CD4+ T cells from blood.

CDR3 sequence: CASSFDSYEQYF. CDR3 nucleotides: TGTGCCAGCAGCTTTGACAGCTACGAGCAGTACTTC. This chain connects TRBV5-6 to TRBJ2-7, with D possibly matching TRBD1 (5 bases). This CDR3 is built from 12 residues. Germline values: CDR1 SGHDT, CDR2 YYEEEE. With 2 bases removed from V and 3 bases from J, the gap between germline ends came to 6 bases.